The 23 T cell receptor beta chains below come from one sample, sequenced in a study of OX40 agonist ivuxolimab in advanced cancers. Some clones are missing from TCRdb's copy, which holds only in-frame ones; the method was immunoSEQ multiplex PCR. The sample carries about 70,000 clones, over 75% recorded once. The material was CD4+ or CD8+ T cells sorted from blood, obtained in a trial of the OX40 agonist ivuxolimab. The receptors come from an adult with an advanced solid tumor such as melanoma, head and neck, liver or kidney cancer.

The chain links TRBV10-3 to TRBJ2-3; 7 nucleotides match TRBD1. Trimming removed 10 bases from V and 3 bases from J; junction bases left unmatched: 7. The length of the CDR3 is 13 residues. CDR1 and CDR2 (germline): ENHRY, SYGVKD. The CDR3, as DNA: TGTGCCACCCGGGACAGCCAAACAGATACGCAGTATTTT. Translation: CATRDSQTDTQYF.

The chain combines TRBV5-1 with TRBJ1-3; D not certain. V was clipped by 7 bases and J by 1 base, with 9 bases between them. The CDR3 runs 13 residues. In germline, CDR1 is SGHRS, CDR2 YFSETQ. The CDR3 DNA reads as TGCGCCAGCTCAACCTCGTCTGGAAACACCATATATTTT. Amino acids: CASSTSSGNTIYF.

For the CDR3, the DNA is TGTGCCAGCAGCTTTGCTAATGAAAAACTGTTTTTT. Translated, it gives CASSFANEKLFF. This chain connects TRBV7-9 to TRBJ1-4; no clear D gene. Trimming took off 3 bases at V and 3 bases at J, with 2 bases between the two ends. Germline values: CDR1 SEHNR, CDR2 FQNEAQ (reference sequence). The CDR3 loop spans 12 amino acids.

This chain joins TRBV5-1 and TRBJ2-7; D gene unclear. The length of the CDR3 is 13 residues. Trimming took off 0 bases at V and 7 bases at J, with 11 bases between the two ends. Germline lookup yields CDR1 SGHRS and CDR2 YFSETQ. DNA of the CDR3: TGCGCCAGCAGCTTGGCCCCTTCTCTGGAGCAGTACTTC. As protein: CASSLAPSLEQYF.

The CDR3: CASSQGDRGWEKLFF. CDR3 bases: TGTGCCAGCAGCCAAGGGGACAGGGGTTGGGAAAAACTGTTTTTT. The J gene is TRBJ1-4, the V gene TRBV4-2; 10 bases are a match to TRBD1. Germline V gene data show CDR1 as LGHNA and CDR2 as YNFKEQ. Trimming cost V 1 base and J 8 bases; bases outside gene matches: 4. CDR3 length: 15 amino acids.

The V call is TRBV7-6, the J call TRBJ2-6; D remains ambiguous. Germline lookup yields CDR1 SGHVS and CDR2 FNYEAQ. There are 18 residues in the CDR3. The V end lost 5 bases, the J end lost 2 bases, and 19 bases lay between the germline ends. In nucleotides, the CDR3 is TGTGCCAGCAGCCCACGGCCGGGTGTAGGTGCTGGGGCCAACGTCCTGACTTTC. It encodes CASSPRPGVGAGANVLTF.

The CDR3 protein is CASRDRGLAYNEQFF. The CDR3 bases are TGTGCCAGCCGGGACAGGGGTCTCGCGTACAATGAGCAGTTCTTC. This chain joins TRBV19 and TRBJ2-1, with TRBD1 identical over 10 bases. This CDR3 region has 15 residues. Per the germline V gene, CDR1 is LNHDA and CDR2 is SQIVND (reference sequence). V was pared by 9 bases and J by 4 bases, with 9 bases of the junction left unmatched.

This sequence joins TRBV18 and TRBJ1-1; perhaps TRBD1 as D (5 bases). Trimming took off 6 bases at V and 1 base at J, with 12 bases between the two ends. Looked up from germline, CDR1 is KGHSH and CDR2 is LQKENI. The CDR3 has 14 amino acids. DNA of the CDR3: TGTGCCAGCTCGGCGGGACGGACGAACACTGAAGCTTTCTTT. Its protein is CASSAGRTNTEAFF. The whole variable domain, remainder taken from reference TRBV18 and TRBJ1-1, is NAGVMQNPRHLVRRRGQEARLRCSPMKGHSHVYWYRQLPEEGLKFMVYLQKENIIDESGMPKERFSAEFPKEGPSILRIQQVVRGDSAAYFCASSAGRTNTEAFFGQGTRLTVV.

This clone was observed a single time. V gene TRBV5-1 combines with J gene TRBJ1-1, with 9 bases that match TRBD1. Germline values: CDR1 SGHRS, CDR2 YFSETQ. The V segment lost 4 bases and the J segment 5 bases; nucleotides outside the gene matches: 9. This CDR3 has 15 amino acids. CDR3 bases: TGCGCCAGCAGCCTACAGGGGGCGCAGATGACTGAAGCTTTCTTT. Residues: CASSLQGAQMTEAFF. Combining the CDR3 with reference TRBV5-1 and TRBJ1-1 gives the whole variable domain KAGVTQTPRYLIKTRGQQVTLSCSPISGHRSVSWYQQTPGQGLQFLFEYFSETQRNKGNFPGRFSGRQFSNSRSEMNVSTLELGDSALYLCASSLQGAQMTEAFFGQGTRLTVV.

This clone was detected only a few times. One junction end does not reproduce the germline sequence, and a read error may be involved. The DNA of the CDR3 is TGTGCCAGCAGTTTAGTCATTAGCTCGGCCGGGGTCTTC. The encoded protein is CASSLVISSAGVF. V is TRBV28 and J is TRBJ2-1; tentative D call: TRBD2 (5 bases). The CDR3 runs 13 residues. Germline lookup yields CDR1 MDHEN and CDR2 SYDVKM.

This chain uses TRBV19 with TRBJ1-6; no reliable D call. The CDR3 is 13 amino acids. Germline V lookup: CDR1 LNHDA, CDR2 SQIVND (reference sequence). The V end was cut by 7 bases, the J end by 5 bases, with 9 bases between. This chain's CDR3 is CASTMENNSPLHF. The CDR3 nucleotides read TGTGCCAGTACCATGGAGAATAATTCACCCCTCCACTTT.

This chain joins TRBV29-1 and TRBJ2-3, with D tentatively TRBD2 (5 bases). This CDR3 comprises 12 residues. V shed 6 bases and J shed 4 bases, with 11 bases lying between them. Germline V gene lookup returns CDR1 SQVTM and CDR2 ANQGSEA. The CDR3 spells CSVRVSADTQYF. CDR3 sequence (DNA): TGCAGCGTGAGGGTCAGCGCAGATACGCAGTATTTT.

The chain uses TRBV30 and TRBJ1-5, with D possibly matching TRBD1 (6 bases). Germline V gene sequence: CDR1 GTSNPN, CDR2 SVGIG (reference sequence). The length of the CDR3 is 13 residues. Trimming removed 8 bases at V and 6 bases at J, with 17 bases between. The CDR3, as DNA: TGTGCCACCAGTGGGGGGCTTGGTCAGCCCCAGCATTTT. Translating it yields CATSGGLGQPQHF.

Written as DNA, the CDR3 is TGCGCCAGCAGCTTGATCCAGGGGGCTGGCTACACCTTC. Protein sequence: CASSLIQGAGYTF. This chain links TRBV5-1 with TRBJ1-2; TRBD1 agrees at 8 bases. The germline CDR1 and CDR2 sequences are SGHRS and YFSETQ. Trimming at V came to 1 base and at J to 7 bases, leaving 3 bases not matched to a gene. The CDR3 totals 13 residues.

J is TRBJ1-3 and V is TRBV6-5; D remains unclear. Trimming removed 2 bases from V and 0 bases from J, with 8 bases in between. The CDR3 loop spans 15 amino acids. From germline, CDR1 is MNHEY and CDR2 SVGAGI. CDR3 bases: TGTGCCAGCAGTTACACCGTGTTCTCTGGAAACACCATATATTTT. Translation: CASSYTVFSGNTIYF.

CDR3 DNA sequence: TGTGCCAGCAGCTTAGTCGTTGGACCCCTCCACTTT. It translates to CASSLVVGPLHF. The chain employs TRBV11-2 and TRBJ1-6; D remains ambiguous. From germline, CDR1 is SGHAT and CDR2 FQNNGV. The length of the CDR3 is 12 residues. The ends were cut back, 1 base at V and 12 bases at J, with 7 bases in the middle.

The chain uses TRBV19 and TRBJ2-3, with 9 bases that match TRBD1. CDR1 LNHDA and CDR2 SQIVND come from the germline V gene (reference sequence). The V and J ends lost 7 bases and 3 bases, in that order; junction bases with no gene match: 5. This CDR3 has 14 amino acids. CDR3 sequence reads: CASNRGQRTDTQYF. The CDR3 bases are TGTGCCAGTAACAGGGGGCAACGTACAGATACGCAGTATTTT. Filled out from reference TRBV19 and TRBJ2-3, the complete variable domain reads DGGITQSPKYLFRKEGQNVTLSCEQNLNHDAMYWYRQDPGQGLRLIYYSQIVNDFQKGDIAEGYSVSREKKESFPLTVTSAQKNPTAFYLCASNRGQRTDTQYFGPGTRLTVL.

This chain connects TRBV6-5 to TRBJ2-6, with D possibly called TRBD1 or TRBD2 (6 bases each). CDR1 is MNHEY, CDR2 SVGAGI, per germline. This CDR3 contains 15 residues. V lost 7 bases and J 3 bases, leaving 13 bases between the germline ends. The CDR3, as DNA: TGTGCCAGCACCGAAGGGGGGATTGGGGCCAACGTCCTGACTTTC. Encoded protein: CASTEGGIGANVLTF.

This chain connects TRBV6-4 to TRBJ2-3; 9 positions match TRBD2. Unmatched junction bases numbered 4, after V lost 5 bases and J lost 4 bases. This CDR3 is built from 14 residues. Germline values: CDR1 MRHNA, CDR2 SNTAGT. CDR3 protein: CASSYSGGADTQYF. CDR3 in DNA: TGTGCCAGCAGTTATAGCGGGGGAGCAGATACGCAGTATTTT.

The rearrangement uses TRBV9 and TRBJ2-7, with TRBD2 as a possible D gene (5 bases). The CDR3 contains 13 residues. Between the trimmed V and J ends, which lost 4 bases and 4 bases, there was a span of 12 bases. Germline V gene data show CDR1 as SGDLS and CDR2 as YYNGEE. Here the CDR3 DNA reads TGTGCCAGCAGCCCAGGAGGTATTTACGAGCAGTACTTC. Its protein product is CASSPGGIYEQYF.

The J gene is TRBJ1-3, the V gene TRBV9, with D unresolved. The V end lost 5 bases, the J end lost 4 bases, and 10 bases lay between the germline ends. CDR1 is SGDLS and CDR2 is YYNGEE in the germline V gene. The CDR3 extends over 13 amino acids. The CDR3 loop reads CASSPRPGNTIYF. The CDR3 DNA is TGTGCCAGCAGTCCCCGGCCGGGAAACACCATATATTTT.

V usage is TRBV6-5 and J usage is TRBJ2-3; D ambiguous. Trimming removed 0 bases from V and 5 bases from J, with 12 bases in between. Germline V gene sequence: CDR1 MNHEY, CDR2 SVGAGI. The CDR3 covers 15 residues. The CDR3 DNA reads TGTGCCAGCAGTTACTCCCCTCTTAGGGAAGATACGCAGTATTTT. It is translated as CASSYSPLREDTQYF.

The V call is TRBV29-1, the J call TRBJ2-1, with a weak D call TRBD1 (5 bases). Germline V gives CDR1 SQVTM, CDR2 ANQGSEA. The CDR3 totals 12 residues. Deletions cut 0 bases from V and 8 bases from J, with 8 bases between. The CDR3, as DNA: TGCAGCGTTGAAGATCAGGGTGATGAGCAGTTCTTC. Translation: CSVEDQGDEQFF.